This TCR beta chain appears in the sequencing data of a study of shared clonotypes between healthy human individuals (dated by TCRdb to 2020 to 2021). About the full investigation: Two women and three men aged 18 to 49 years were included in the cohort. Per donor, three plates each were used for CD4 naive and CD4 memory, two for CD8 naive, and one for CD8 memory. To estimate repertoire size and how much clonotypes are shared between individuals, the study performed deep sequencing of blood TCR repertoires from a few healthy adults. To increase sequencing depth and limit assay-specific biases, TCR repertoire library preparation and sequencing were carried out by different laboratories using diverse techniques. Leukapheresis yielded between about 0.94 and 8.9 billion PBMCs per donor.

Note on this clone: Its binding antigen is unknown. There are no base qualities to consult, and no much larger clone falls within one base.

CD8 naive samples consisted of CD45RO-negative cells that were positively selected for CCR7, yielding a CD45RA+CCR7+ population without TemRA cells. The donors were healthy, HIV-negative adults with no recently reported acute infections or vaccinations. Only Caucasian adults living in Nashville, Tennessee, USA were represented among the donors. Blood was collected by leukapheresis, and PBMCs were isolated by Ficoll-Histopaque density gradient centrifugation and then cryopreserved in liquid nitrogen vapor phase. Analytical flow cytometry was used to check the purity and quantity of every magnetically sorted T cell population. Genomic DNA was isolated from every sorted fraction and measured by UV absorbance on a Nanodrop 2000c. Study-level results and caveats: Compared with non-shared clonotypes, clonotypes shared by all four sorted-subset donors had higher generation probabilities. Naive subsets generally had larger estimated clonotype richness than memory subsets. Across a handful of donors, about 4.5% of naive CD4, approximately 3.5% of naive CD8, roughly 2.2% of memory CD4, and about 0.44% of memory CD8 clonotypes were shared. Even with the large sequencing depth, rarefaction of the sorted-subset datasets indicated that sequencing was incomplete. Because the study included a small number of donors, the genetic and exposure-history diversity represented was limited. Based on pairwise subsampling, the degree of clonotype sharing among donors was expected to be affected by sequencing depth. Sampling was limited to blood, and TCR repertoires in tissue likely differ from TCR repertoires in blood.

CDR1 and CDR2 are read off the germline V gene as SGDLS and YYNGEE. The CDR3 starts with the cysteine, ends with the phenylalanine, and has 15 residues. Only CDR3 DNA is held: 45 bases, read in frame from base 1. Trimmed from V: 3 bases; trimmed from J: 0 bases; junction bases lacking a gene match: 5. Using the deep immunoSEQ assay, TCR CDR3 regions were amplified from genomic DNA by multiplex PCR. Extracted genomic DNA from each cell subset was spread evenly across all wells of several immunoSEQ 96-well plates, with each plate serving as a replicate. For sorted subsets, each replicate PCR was loaded with 200 ng genomic DNA, equivalent to 25,000 to 35,000 T cell genomes. Purified libraries were measured with a Qubit 3.0 fluorometer, size-checked on a Bioanalyzer 2100, and measured again with the KAPA Library Quantification kit. Each immunoSEQ 96-well plate was sequenced on its own single-read 150-cycle Illumina NextSeq 550 flow cell. In the original analysis: Because the immunoSEQ output held only junctional sequences and lacked quality scores, the filtering could not match the filtering applied to full-length reads. Sequences were annotated with PyIR, a Python wrapper for IgBLAST v1.9, and V/J genes and CDR3 were assigned using IMGT germline references. Any read was removed if the V/J assignment was weak (E-value above 1e-6), the CDR3 was missing, or the read contained stop codons, out-of-frame junctions, or ambiguous translated residues. V3J clonotypes were defined as sequences sharing the same inferred V gene, J gene, and CDR3 amino acid sequence. To compute the percentage overlap between repertoires, the number of shared unique clonotypes was divided by the size of the smaller repertoire. Repertoire richness was assessed with RTK rarefaction, the Chao1 estimator, and Recon v2.1 estimates of unobserved clonotypes. For all TCRbeta clonotypes obtained by the gDNA method from a few donors, generation probabilities were computed with OLGA. Held by TCRdb, this immuneACCESS table contains in-frame sequences only and omits some clones. Under half of the omission traces to an unresolved V gene where checked; the cause of the rest is unknown. D and trimming come from the DNA, and the V and J calls and clone size come from that table. The sample table shows about 2 million clones, and approximately 94% are seen once. Clones ranked in the top ten supply more than 0.9% of the sample.

The TCR originated in a man younger than 30 in good health. The sequence joins TRBV9 to TRBJ1-2, and 7 junction bases match TRBD1. Material for sequencing was naive CD8+ T cells sorted from blood. The meaning of the sample's cell subset or site label: CD45RA+CCR7+. The sequenced DNA: TGTGCCAGCAGCGCCGGAGGGACAGCTAACTATGGCTACACCTTC. Its amino acids are CASSAGGTANYGYTF.